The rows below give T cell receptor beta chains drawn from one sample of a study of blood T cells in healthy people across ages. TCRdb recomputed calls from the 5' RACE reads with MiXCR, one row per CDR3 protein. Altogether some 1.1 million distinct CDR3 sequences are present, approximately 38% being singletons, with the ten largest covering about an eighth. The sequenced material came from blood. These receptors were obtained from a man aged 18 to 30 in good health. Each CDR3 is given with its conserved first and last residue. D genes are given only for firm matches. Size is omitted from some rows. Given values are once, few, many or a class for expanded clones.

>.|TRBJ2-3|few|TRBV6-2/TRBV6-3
CASSYSGGGTQYF
TGTGCCAGCAGTTACTCAGGGGGAGGTACGCAGTATTTT
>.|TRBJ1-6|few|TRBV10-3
CAISEGQGFSPLHF
TGTGCCATCAGTGAGGGCCAGGGATTTTCACCCCTCCACTTT
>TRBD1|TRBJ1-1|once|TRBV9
CASSPTQGAGTEAFF
TGTGCCAGCAGCCCGACACAGGGGGCGGGTACTGAAGCTTTCTTT
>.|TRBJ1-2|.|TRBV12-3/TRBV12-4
CASSSGGPRYTF
TGTGCCAGCAGTTCCGGGGGGCCCCGCTACACCTTC
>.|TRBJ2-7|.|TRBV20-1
CSAQIDLDEQYF
TGCAGTGCCCAAATAGACCTCGACGAGCAGTACTTC
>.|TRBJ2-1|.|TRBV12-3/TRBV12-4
CASSTQGQSSYNEQFF
TGTGCCAGCAGTACGCAGGGCCAGAGCTCCTACAATGAGCAGTTCTTC
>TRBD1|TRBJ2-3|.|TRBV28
CASSLSGTGVLSTDTQYF
TGTGCCAGCAGTCTCTCCGGGACAGGGGTCCTTAGCACAGATACGCAGTATTTT
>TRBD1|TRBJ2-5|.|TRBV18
CASSPPGGQNNQETQYF
TGTGCCAGCTCACCGCCTGGGGGACAGAATAACCAAGAGACCCAGTACTTC
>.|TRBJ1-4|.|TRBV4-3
CASSLGTGYNEKLFF
TGCGCCAGCAGCCTCGGTACGGGGTATAATGAAAAACTGTTTTTT
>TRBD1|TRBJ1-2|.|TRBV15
CATSRENGQGDGYTF
TGTGCCACCAGCAGAGAAAATGGACAGGGGGACGGCTACACCTTC
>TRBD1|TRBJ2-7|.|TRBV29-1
CSVVPGQGFYEQYF
TGCAGCGTCGTTCCGGGACAGGGATTCTACGAGCAGTACTTC
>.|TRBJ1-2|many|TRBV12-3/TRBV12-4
CASSARLGYGYTF
TGTGCCAGCAGTGCGAGGTTGGGGTATGGCTACACCTTC
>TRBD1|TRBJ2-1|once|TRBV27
CASSIRDRSSYNEQFF
TGTGCCAGCAGTATACGGGACAGGAGCTCCTACAATGAGCAGTTCTTC
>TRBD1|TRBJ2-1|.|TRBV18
CVSSPPGQGVYNEQFF
TGTGTCAGCTCACCACCGGGACAGGGGGTTTACAATGAGCAGTTCTTC
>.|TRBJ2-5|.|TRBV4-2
CASIQVSEETQYF
TGTGCCAGCATCCAAGTTTCGGAAGAGACCCAGTACTTC
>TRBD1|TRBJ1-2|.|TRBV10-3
CAISGDRIPNYGYTF
TGTGCCATCAGTGGGGACAGGATTCCCAACTATGGCTACACCTTC
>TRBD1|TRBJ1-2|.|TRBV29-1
CSAGQGLGHYGYTF
TGCAGCGCCGGACAGGGGCTAGGACACTATGGCTACACCTTC
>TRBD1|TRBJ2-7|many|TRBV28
CASSRDSESYEQYF
TGTGCCAGCAGTCGGGACAGCGAGAGCTACGAGCAGTACTTC
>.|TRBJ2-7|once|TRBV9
CASSAWTTCNEQYF
TGCGCCAGCAGCGCTTGGACAACCTGCAATGAGCAGTACTTC
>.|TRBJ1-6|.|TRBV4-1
CASSQETGLLSPLHF
TGCGCCAGCAGCCAAGAGACCGGATTACTCTCACCCCTCCACTTT
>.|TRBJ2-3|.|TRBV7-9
CASSLFPGDTQYF
TGTGCCAGCAGCTTATTCCCCGGAGATACGCAGTATTTT
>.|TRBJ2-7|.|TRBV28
CASLGWGTTYEQYF
TGTGCCAGCTTAGGTTGGGGTACCACCTACGAGCAGTACTTC
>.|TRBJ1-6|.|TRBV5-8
CASSPLGASNPNSPLHF
TGTGCCAGCAGCCCCCTTGGGGCCTCGAATCCAAATTCACCCCTCCACTTT
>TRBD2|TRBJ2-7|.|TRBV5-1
CASSWTSGSSEQYF
TGCGCCAGCAGCTGGACTAGCGGGAGTAGCGAGCAGTACTTC
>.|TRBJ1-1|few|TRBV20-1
CSASRASYTEAFF
TGCAGTGCTTCCCGGGCATCGTACACTGAAGCTTTCTTT
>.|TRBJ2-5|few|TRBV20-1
CSARDIRAEQETQYF
TGCAGTGCTAGAGACATTCGGGCGGAGCAAGAGACCCAGTACTTC
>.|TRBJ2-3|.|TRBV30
CAWIHGGNTQYF
TGTGCCTGGATTCATGGGGGAAATACGCAGTATTTT
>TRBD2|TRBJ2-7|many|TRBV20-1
CSAGGEGIYEQYF
TGCAGTGCTGGGGGGGAGGGGATCTACGAGCAGTACTTC
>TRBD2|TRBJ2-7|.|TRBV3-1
CASSQDVWGLIWGGVQYF
TGTGCCAGCAGCCAAGATGTCTGGGGACTTATATGGGGGGGTGTGCAGTACTTC
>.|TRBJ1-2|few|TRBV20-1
CSAREPDRGNYGHTF
TGCAGTGCTAGAGAACCGGACCGTGGTAACTATGGCCACACCTTC
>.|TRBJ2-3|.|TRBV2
CASWTINTQYF
TGTGCCAGCTGGACTATTAATACGCAGTATTTT
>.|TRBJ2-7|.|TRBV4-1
CASSQVSPRGGGEQYF
TGCGCCAGCAGCCAAGTTAGCCCCCGAGGAGGGGGTGAGCAGTACTTC
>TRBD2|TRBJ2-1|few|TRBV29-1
CSAATSGGVYNEQFF
TGCAGCGCCGCCACTAGCGGGGGAGTATACAATGAGCAGTTCTTC
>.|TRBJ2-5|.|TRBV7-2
CASSRDSAQETQYF
TGTGCCAGCAGCCGCGACAGCGCTCAAGAGACCCAGTACTTC
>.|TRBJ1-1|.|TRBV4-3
CASTPSTGQNEAFF
TGCGCCAGCACCCCAAGTACTGGCCAGAATGAAGCTTTCTTT
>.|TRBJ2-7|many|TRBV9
CASSVAPNYEQYF
TGTGCCAGCAGCGTAGCTCCCAACTACGAGCAGTACTTC
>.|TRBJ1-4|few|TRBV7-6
CASSLNSGVRTSATNEKLFF
TGTGCCAGCAGCTTAAATTCAGGGGTGAGGACATCTGCAACTAATGAAAAACTGTTTTTT
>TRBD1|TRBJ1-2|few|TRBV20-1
CSAGNRDRGYGYTF
TGCAGTGCTGGGAACCGGGACAGGGGATATGGCTACACCTTC
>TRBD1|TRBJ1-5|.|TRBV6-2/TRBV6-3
CARSRDRGHYQPQHF
TGTGCCAGGTCCCGGGACAGGGGACATTATCAGCCCCAGCATTTT
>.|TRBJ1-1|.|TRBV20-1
CSAVEGGRNEAFF
TGCAGTGCTGTTGAGGGGGGCCGGAATGAAGCTTTCTTT
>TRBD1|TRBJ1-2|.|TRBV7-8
CASSLEYRGVHGYTF
TGTGCCAGCAGCTTAGAGTACAGGGGGGTACATGGCTACACCTTC
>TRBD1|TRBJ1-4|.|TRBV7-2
CASSLARQGAEKLFF
TGTGCCAGCAGCTTAGCGCGTCAGGGGGCTGAAAAACTGTTTTTT
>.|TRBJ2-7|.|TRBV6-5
CASSYSPQRLGSEQYF
TGTGCCAGCAGTTACTCGCCCCAACGATTGGGTTCCGAGCAGTACTTC
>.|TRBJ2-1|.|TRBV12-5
CASGLAGLPGEQFF
TGTGCTAGTGGTTTGGCCGGACTGCCGGGTGAGCAGTTCTTC
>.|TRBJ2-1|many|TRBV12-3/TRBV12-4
CASSLQGSAEQFF
TGTGCCAGCAGTTTACAGGGGTCCGCTGAGCAGTTCTTC
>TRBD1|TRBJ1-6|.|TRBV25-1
CASSPAQGAYNSPLHF
TGTGCCAGCAGTCCGGCTCAGGGGGCGTATAATTCACCCCTCCACTTT
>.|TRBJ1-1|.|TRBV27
CASRTKGATEAFF
TGTGCCAGCAGGACTAAAGGGGCCACTGAAGCTTTCTTT
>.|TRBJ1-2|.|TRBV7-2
CASSLYNSNYGYTF
TGTGCCAGCAGCTTATATAACAGCAACTATGGCTACACCTTC